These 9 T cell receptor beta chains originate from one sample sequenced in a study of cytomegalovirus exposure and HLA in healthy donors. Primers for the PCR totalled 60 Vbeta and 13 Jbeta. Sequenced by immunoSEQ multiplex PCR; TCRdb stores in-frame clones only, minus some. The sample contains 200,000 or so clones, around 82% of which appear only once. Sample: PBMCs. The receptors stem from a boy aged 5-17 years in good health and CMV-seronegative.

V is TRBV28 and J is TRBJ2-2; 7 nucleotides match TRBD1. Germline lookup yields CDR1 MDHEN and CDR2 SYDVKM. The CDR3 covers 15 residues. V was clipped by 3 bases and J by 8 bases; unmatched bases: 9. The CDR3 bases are TGTGCCAGCAGTTTTTTTGGGACAGCGACTGGGGAGCTGTTTTTT. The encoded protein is CASSFFGTATGELFF.

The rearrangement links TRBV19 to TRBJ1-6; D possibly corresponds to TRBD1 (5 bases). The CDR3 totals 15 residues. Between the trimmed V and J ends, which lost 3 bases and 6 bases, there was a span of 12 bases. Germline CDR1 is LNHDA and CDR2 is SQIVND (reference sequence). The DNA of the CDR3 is TGTGCCAGTAGTATCGCGCGGGACTTTAATTCACCCCTCCACTTT. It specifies CASSIARDFNSPLHF.

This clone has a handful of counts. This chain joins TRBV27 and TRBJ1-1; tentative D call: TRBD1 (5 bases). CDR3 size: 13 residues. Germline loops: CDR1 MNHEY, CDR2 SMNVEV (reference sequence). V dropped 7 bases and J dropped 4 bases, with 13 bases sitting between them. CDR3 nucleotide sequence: TGTGCCAGCAATCGGGCGGGGGGCACTGAAGCTTTCTTT. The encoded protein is CASNRAGGTEAFF.

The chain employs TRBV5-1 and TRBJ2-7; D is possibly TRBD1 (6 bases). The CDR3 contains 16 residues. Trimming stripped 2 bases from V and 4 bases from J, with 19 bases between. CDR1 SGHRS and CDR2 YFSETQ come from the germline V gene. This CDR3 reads CASSLEGTKIFYEQYF. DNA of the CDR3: TGCGCCAGCAGCTTAGAAGGGACAAAGATTTTTTACGAGCAGTACTTC.

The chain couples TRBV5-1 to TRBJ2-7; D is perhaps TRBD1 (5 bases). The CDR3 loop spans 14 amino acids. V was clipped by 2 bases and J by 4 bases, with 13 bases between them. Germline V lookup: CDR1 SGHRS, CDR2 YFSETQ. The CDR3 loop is CASSLSRAHYEQYF. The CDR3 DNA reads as TGCGCCAGCAGCTTAAGCAGGGCGCATTACGAGCAGTACTTC.

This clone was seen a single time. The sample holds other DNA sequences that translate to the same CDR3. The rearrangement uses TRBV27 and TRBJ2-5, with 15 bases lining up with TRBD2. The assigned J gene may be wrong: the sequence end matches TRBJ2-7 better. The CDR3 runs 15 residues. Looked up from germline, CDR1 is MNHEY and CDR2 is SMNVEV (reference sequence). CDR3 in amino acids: CASSSGLAGGYEQYF. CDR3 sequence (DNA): TGTGCCAGCAGTTCGGGACTAGCGGGAGGATACGAGCAGTACTTC.

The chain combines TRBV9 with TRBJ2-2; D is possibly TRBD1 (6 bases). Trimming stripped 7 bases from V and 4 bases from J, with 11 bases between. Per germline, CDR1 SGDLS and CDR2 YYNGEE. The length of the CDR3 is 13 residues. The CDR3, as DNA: TGTGCCAGCGGGACACAACTCACCGGGGAGCTGTTTTTT. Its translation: CASGTQLTGELFF.

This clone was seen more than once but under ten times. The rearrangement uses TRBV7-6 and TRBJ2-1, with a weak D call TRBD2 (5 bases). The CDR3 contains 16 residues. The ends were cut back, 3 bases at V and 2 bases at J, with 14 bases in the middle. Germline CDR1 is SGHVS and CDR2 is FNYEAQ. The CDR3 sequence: CASSFWFGETYNEQFF. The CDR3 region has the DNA TGTGCCAGCAGCTTTTGGTTCGGGGAGACCTACAATGAGCAGTTCTTC.

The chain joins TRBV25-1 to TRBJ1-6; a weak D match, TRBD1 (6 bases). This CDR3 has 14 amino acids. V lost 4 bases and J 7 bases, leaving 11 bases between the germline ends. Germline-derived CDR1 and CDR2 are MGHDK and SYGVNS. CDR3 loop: CASSGGTSNSPLHF. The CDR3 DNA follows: TGTGCCAGCAGTGGGGGGACATCAAATTCACCCCTCCACTTT.